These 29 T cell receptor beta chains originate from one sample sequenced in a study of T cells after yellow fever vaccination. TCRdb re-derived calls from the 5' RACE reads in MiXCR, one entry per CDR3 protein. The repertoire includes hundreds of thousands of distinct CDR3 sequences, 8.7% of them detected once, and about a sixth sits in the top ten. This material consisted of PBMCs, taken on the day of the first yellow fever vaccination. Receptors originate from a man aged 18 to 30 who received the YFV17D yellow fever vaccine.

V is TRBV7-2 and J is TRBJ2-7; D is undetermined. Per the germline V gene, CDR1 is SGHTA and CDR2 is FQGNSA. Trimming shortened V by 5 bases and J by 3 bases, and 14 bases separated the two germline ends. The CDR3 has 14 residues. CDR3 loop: CASSPTLPFYEQYF. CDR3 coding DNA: TGTGCCAGCAGCCCCACCCTGCCGTTCTACGAGCAGTACTTC.

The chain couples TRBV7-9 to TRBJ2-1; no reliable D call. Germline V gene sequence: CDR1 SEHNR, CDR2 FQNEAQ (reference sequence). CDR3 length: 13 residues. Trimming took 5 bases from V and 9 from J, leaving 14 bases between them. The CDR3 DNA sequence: TGTGCCAGCAGCCCCGGCGGCCCTCTTGAGCAGTTCTTC. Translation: CASSPGGPLEQFF.

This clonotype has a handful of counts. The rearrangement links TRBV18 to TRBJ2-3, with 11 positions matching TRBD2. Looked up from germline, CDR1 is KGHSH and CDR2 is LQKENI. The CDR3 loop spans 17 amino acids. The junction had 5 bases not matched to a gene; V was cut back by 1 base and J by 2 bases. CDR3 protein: CASSPLLAGGPTDTQYF. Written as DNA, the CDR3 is TGTGCCAGCTCACCACTCCTAGCGGGGGGCCCCACAGATACGCAGTATTTT.

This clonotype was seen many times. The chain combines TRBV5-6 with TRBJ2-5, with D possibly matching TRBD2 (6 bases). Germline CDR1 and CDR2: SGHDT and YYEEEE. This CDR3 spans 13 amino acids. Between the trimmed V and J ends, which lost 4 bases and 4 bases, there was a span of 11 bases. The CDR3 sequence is CASSHAGTETQYF. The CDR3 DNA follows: TGTGCCAGCAGCCATGCGGGAACAGAGACCCAGTACTTC. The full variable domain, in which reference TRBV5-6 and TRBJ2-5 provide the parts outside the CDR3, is DAGVTQSPTHLIKTRGQQVTLRCSPKSGHDTVSWYQQALGQGPQFIFQYYEEEERQRGNFPDRFSGHQFPNYSSELNVNALLLGDSALYLCASSHAGTETQYFGPGTRLLVL.

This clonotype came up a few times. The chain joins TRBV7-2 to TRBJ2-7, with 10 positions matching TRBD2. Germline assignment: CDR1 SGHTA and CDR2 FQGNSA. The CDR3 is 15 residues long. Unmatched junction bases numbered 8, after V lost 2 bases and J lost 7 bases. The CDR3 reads CASSLSGGALREQYF. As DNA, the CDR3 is TGTGCCAGCAGCTTAAGCGGGGGGGCCCTGCGAGAGCAGTACTTC.

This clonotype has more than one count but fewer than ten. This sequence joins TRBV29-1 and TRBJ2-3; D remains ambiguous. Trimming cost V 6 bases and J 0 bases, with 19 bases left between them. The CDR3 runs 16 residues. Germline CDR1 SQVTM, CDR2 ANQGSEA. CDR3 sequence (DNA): TGCAGCGTCGACCAAATTATAGGGCTCAGCACAGATACGCAGTATTTT. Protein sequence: CSVDQIIGLSTDTQYF.

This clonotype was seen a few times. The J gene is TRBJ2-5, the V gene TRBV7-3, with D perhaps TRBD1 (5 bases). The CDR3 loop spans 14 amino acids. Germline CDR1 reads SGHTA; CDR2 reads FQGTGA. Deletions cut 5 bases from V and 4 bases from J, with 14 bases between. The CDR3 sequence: CASSPGRARETQYF. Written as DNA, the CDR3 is TGTGCCAGCAGCCCCGGCAGGGCTCGAGAGACCCAGTACTTC.

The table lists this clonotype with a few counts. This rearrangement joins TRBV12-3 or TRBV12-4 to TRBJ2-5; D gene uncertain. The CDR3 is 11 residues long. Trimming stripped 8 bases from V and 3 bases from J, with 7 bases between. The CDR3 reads CASAEKETQYF. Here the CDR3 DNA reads TGTGCCAGCGCAGAAAAAGAGACCCAGTACTTC.

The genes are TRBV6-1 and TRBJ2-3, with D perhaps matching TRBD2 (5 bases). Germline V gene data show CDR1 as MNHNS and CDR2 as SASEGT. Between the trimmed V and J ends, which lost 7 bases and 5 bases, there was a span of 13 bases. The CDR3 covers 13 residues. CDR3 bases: TGTGCCAGCAACCCCCCAGCGGTAGATACGCAGTATTTT. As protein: CASNPPAVDTQYF.

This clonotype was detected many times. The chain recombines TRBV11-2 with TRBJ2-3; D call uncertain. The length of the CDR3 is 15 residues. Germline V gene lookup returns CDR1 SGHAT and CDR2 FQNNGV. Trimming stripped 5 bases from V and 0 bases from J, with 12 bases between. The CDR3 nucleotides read TGTGCCAGCAGCCCGACACCTCTAAGCACAGATACGCAGTATTTT. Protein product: CASSPTPLSTDTQYF.

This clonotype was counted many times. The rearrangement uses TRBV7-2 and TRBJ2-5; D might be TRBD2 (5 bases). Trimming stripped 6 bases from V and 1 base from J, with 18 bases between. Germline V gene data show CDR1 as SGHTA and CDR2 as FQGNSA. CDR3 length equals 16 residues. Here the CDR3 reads CASSFKVTEGQETQYF. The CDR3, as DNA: TGTGCCAGCAGTTTCAAGGTTACTGAGGGCCAAGAGACCCAGTACTTC.

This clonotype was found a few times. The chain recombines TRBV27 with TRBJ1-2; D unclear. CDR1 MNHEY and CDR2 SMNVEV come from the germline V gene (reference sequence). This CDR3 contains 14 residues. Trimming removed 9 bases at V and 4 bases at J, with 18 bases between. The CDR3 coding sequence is TGTGCCAGTAGACCCTTACGTCGTTTCTATGGCTACACCTTC. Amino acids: CASRPLRRFYGYTF.

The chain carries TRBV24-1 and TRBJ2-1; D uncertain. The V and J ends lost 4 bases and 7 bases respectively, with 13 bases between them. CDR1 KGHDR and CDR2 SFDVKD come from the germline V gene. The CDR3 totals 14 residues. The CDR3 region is CATSDSGSWNEQFF. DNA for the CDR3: TGTGCCACCAGTGACTCCGGATCGTGGAATGAGCAGTTCTTC.

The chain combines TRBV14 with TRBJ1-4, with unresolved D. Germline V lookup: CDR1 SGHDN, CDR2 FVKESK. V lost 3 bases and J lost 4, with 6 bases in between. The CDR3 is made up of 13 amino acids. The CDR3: CASSHQRNEKLFF. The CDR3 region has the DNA TGTGCCAGCAGCCATCAACGTAATGAAAAACTGTTTTTT.

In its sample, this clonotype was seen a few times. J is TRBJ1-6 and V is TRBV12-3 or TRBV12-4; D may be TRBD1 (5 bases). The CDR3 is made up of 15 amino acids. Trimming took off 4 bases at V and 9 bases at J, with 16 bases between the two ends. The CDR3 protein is CASSWAGGGGSPLHF. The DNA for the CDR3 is TGTGCCAGCAGTTGGGCCGGGGGGGGTGGTTCACCCCTCCACTTT.

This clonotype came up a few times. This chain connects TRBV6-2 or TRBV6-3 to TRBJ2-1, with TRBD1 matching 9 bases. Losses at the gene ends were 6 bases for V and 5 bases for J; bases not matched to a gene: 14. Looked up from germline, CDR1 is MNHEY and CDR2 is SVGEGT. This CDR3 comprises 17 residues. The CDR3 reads CASSASRDRVLDNEQFF. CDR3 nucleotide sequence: TGTGCCAGCAGCGCTTCCCGGGACAGGGTTTTGGACAATGAGCAGTTCTTC.

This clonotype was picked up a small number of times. CDR3 amino acids: CASSPGWTGAQGTQYF. The CDR3 DNA reads as TGTGCCAGCAGCCCGGGTTGGACGGGGGCGCAGGGGACGCAGTATTTT. The chain couples TRBV7-3 to TRBJ2-3; D is tentatively TRBD1 or TRBD2 (6 bases each). The V end lost 5 bases, the J end lost 9 bases, and 24 bases lay between the germline ends. The CDR3 sequence is 16 residues long. Germline-derived CDR1 and CDR2 are SGHTA and FQGTGA. The full variable domain, completed using reference TRBV7-3 and TRBJ2-3, is GAGVSQTPSNKVTEKGKYVELRCDPISGHTALYWYRQSLGQGPEFLIYFQGTGAADDSGLPNDRFFAVRPEGSVSTLKIQRTERGDSAVYLCASSPGWTGAQGTQYFGPGTRLTVL.

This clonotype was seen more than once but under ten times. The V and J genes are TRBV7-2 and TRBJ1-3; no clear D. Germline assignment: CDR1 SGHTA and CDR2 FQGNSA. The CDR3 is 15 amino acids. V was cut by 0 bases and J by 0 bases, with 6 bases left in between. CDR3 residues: CASSLAPSSGNTIYF. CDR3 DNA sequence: TGTGCCAGCAGCTTAGCGCCATCCTCTGGAAACACCATATATTTT.

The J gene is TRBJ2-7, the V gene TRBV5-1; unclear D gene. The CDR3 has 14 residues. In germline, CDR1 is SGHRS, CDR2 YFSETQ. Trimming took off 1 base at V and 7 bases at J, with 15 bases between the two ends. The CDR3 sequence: CASSLYHSSREQYV. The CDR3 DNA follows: TGCGCCAGCAGCTTGTATCACAGTTCGAGAGAGCAGTACGTC.

CDR3: CASSRDETDTQYF. The CDR3 region has the DNA TGTGCCAGCAGTCGGGACGAGACAGATACGCAGTATTTT. The chain is built from TRBV5-4 and TRBJ2-3; tentatively, D is TRBD1 or TRBD2 (5 bases each). Germline-derived CDR1 and CDR2 are SGHNT and YYREEE (reference sequence). Trimming cost V 5 bases and J 3 bases, with 10 bases left between them. The CDR3 contains 13 residues. Together with reference TRBV5-4 and TRBJ2-3, the CDR3 gives the full variable domain: ETGVTQSPTHLIKTRGQQVTLRCSSQSGHNTVSWYQQALGQGPQFIFQYYREEENGRGNFPPRFSGLQFPNYSSELNVNALELDDSALYLCASSRDETDTQYFGPGTRLTVL.

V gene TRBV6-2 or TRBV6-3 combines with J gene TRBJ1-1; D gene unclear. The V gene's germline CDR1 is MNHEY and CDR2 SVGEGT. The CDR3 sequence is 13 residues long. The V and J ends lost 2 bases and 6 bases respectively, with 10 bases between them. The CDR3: CASSYRVFAEAFF. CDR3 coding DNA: TGTGCCAGCAGTTACAGGGTTTTCGCTGAAGCTTTCTTT.

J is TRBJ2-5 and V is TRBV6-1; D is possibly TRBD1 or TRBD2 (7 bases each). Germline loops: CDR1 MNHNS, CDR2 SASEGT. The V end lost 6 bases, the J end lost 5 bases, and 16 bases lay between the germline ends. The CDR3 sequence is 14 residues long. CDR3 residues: CASRGGAGVETQYF. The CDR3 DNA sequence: TGTGCCAGCAGAGGGGGCGCGGGGGTCGAGACCCAGTACTTC.

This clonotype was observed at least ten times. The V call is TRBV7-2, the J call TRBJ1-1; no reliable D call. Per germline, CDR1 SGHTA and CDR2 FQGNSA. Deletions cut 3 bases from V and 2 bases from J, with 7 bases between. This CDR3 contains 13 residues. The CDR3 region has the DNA TGTGCCAGCAGCTTGCAGGTTAACACTGAAGCTTTCTTT. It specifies CASSLQVNTEAFF.

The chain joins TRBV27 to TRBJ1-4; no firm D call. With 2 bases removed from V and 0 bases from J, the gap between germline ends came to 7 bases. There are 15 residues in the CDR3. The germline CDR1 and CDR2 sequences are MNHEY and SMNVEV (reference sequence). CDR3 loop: CASSLVLTTNEKLFF. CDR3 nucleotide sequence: TGTGCCAGCAGTTTAGTTTTGACAACTAATGAAAAACTGTTTTTT.

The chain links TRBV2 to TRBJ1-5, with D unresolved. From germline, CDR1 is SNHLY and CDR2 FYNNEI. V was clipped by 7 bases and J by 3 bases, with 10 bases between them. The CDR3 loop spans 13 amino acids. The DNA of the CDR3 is TGTGCCAGCATAGCTGGGATCAATCAGCCCCAGCATTTT. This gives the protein CASIAGINQPQHF.

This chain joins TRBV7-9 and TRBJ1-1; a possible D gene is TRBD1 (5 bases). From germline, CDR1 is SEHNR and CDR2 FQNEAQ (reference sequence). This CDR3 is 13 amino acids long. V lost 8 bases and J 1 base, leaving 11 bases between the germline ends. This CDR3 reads CASGGGRNTEAFF. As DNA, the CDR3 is TGTGCCAGCGGGGGTGGGAGGAACACTGAAGCTTTCTTT.

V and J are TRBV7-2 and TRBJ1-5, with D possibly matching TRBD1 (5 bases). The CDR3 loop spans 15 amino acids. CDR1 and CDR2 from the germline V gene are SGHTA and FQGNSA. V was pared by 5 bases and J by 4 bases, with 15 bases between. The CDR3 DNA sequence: TGTGCCAGCAGCCCTCCCGGGACTAGGAATCAGCCCCAGCATTTT. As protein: CASSPPGTRNQPQHF.

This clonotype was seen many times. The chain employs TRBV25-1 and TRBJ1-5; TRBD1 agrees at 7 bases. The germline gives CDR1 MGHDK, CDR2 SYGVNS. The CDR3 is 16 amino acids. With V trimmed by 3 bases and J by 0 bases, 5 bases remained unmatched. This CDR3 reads CASSDGRQGSNQPQHF. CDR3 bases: TGTGCCAGCAGTGATGGGCGACAGGGTAGCAATCAGCCCCAGCATTTT.

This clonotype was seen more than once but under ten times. This CDR3 is CASSQALKANYGYTF. In nucleotides, the CDR3 is TGCGCCAGCAGCCAAGCCCTTAAAGCTAACTATGGCTACACCTTC. The rearrangement links TRBV4-3 to TRBJ1-2, with D unresolved. The CDR3 has 15 residues. CDR1 and CDR2 from the germline V gene are LGHNA and YSLEER. The ends were cut back, 1 base at V and 0 bases at J, with 9 bases in the middle.